The 28 T cell receptor beta chains below all came from one sample that was sequenced in a study of control samples from healthy donors and cancer patients. The table came from immunoSEQ multiplex PCR; TCRdb's copy has only in-frame clones and leaves some out. The profile covers roughly 86,000 clones, with approximately 93% appearing a single time and over 1.3% taken by the ten largest. Sequenced sample: blood. These receptor sequences come from a woman aged 25-40 years in good health.

The chain uses TRBV19 and TRBJ1-5, with 11 bases aligning to TRBD1. CDR3 size: 17 residues. Germline V gene lookup returns CDR1 LNHDA and CDR2 SQIVND (reference sequence). V was pared by 6 bases and J by 1 base, with 8 bases of the junction left unmatched. CDR3 residues: CASSSGTGGRSNQPQHF. CDR3 sequence (DNA): TGTGCCAGTAGCTCCGGGACAGGGGGTCGGAGCAATCAGCCCCAGCATTTT.

The CDR3 is CASGRTVLPGELFF. CDR3 in DNA: TGTGCCAGCGGGCGGACAGTTCTTCCCGGGGAGCTGTTTTTT. The chain links TRBV9 to TRBJ2-2; a possible D gene is TRBD1 (6 bases). CDR1 and CDR2 (germline): SGDLS, YYNGEE. This CDR3 contains 14 residues. Trimming shortened V by 7 bases and J by 6 bases, and 16 bases separated the two germline ends.

The gene calls are TRBV6-1 and TRBJ1-6; tentatively, D is TRBD1 (5 bases). The CDR3 spans 16 residues. The germline gives CDR1 MNHNS, CDR2 SASEGT. Trimming removed 2 bases from V and 10 bases from J, with 18 bases in between. The CDR3 DNA sequence: TGTGCCAGCAGTGAACTACCAACAGGAGGTGGATCACCCCTCCACTTT. Translated, it gives CASSELPTGGGSPLHF.

CDR3 bases: TGTGCCAGCTCACCAGGTTTGGGTGATTCACCCCTCCACTTT. This gives the protein CASSPGLGDSPLHF. The chain carries TRBV18 and TRBJ1-6, with D unclear. CDR3 size: 14 residues. CDR1 is KGHSH, CDR2 LQKENI, per germline. V lost 2 bases and J 8 bases, leaving 10 bases between the germline ends.

The chain is built from TRBV12-3 or TRBV12-4 and TRBJ2-7; D gene uncertain. Trimming took off 5 bases at V and 5 bases at J, with 10 bases between the two ends. The CDR3 sequence is 12 residues long. CDR3 bases: TGTGCCAGCAGTGCCCTCCGGGACGAGCAGTACTTC. This encodes CASSALRDEQYF.

V and J are TRBV6-1 and TRBJ1-5; D not resolved. Germline values: CDR1 MNHNS, CDR2 SASEGT. The CDR3 spans 12 residues. V was clipped by 0 bases and J by 11 bases, with 8 bases between them. CDR3 sequence (DNA): TGTGCCAGCAGTGAAGCCCGACTTACCCAGCATTTT. This sequence encodes CASSEARLTQHF.

In this sample, this clone turned up once. The J gene is TRBJ1-3, the V gene TRBV29-1, with a weak D call TRBD1 (5 bases). Trimming removed 3 bases from V and 0 bases from J, with 12 bases in between. Germline V gene lookup returns CDR1 SQVTM and CDR2 ANQGSEA. This CDR3 comprises 15 residues. The CDR3 here is CSVEGETFSGNTIYF. The CDR3 coding sequence is TGCAGCGTTGAGGGGGAGACTTTCTCTGGAAACACCATATATTTT.

The chain combines TRBV6-1 with TRBJ2-3, with 7 bases identical to TRBD2. Trimming took 3 bases from V and 5 from J; bases not matched to a gene: 11. From germline, CDR1 is MNHNS and CDR2 SASEGT. This CDR3 is built from 16 residues. Here the CDR3 DNA reads TGTGCCAGCAGTGACCCCGGGGGAGGGCTTAAAGATACGCAGTATTTT. Translation: CASSDPGGGLKDTQYF.

The rearrangement joins TRBV5-1 to TRBJ2-3; no reliable D call. Germline CDR1 and CDR2: SGHRS and YFSETQ. This CDR3 is 15 amino acids long. Trimming stripped 4 bases from V and 4 bases from J, with 16 bases between. This chain's CDR3 is CASSPGKPSSDTQYF. CDR3 coding DNA: TGCGCCAGCAGCCCGGGCAAGCCCTCCTCAGATACGCAGTATTTT.

The chain uses TRBV7-9 and TRBJ1-1; possible D gene TRBD1, 5 bases. Germline CDR1 is SEHNR and CDR2 is FQNEAQ (reference sequence). The CDR3 is 13 amino acids. V was pared by 5 bases and J by 3 bases, with 10 bases between. The DNA of the CDR3 is TGTGCCAGCAGCCCGGTGGGGGACACTGAAGCTTTCTTT. It specifies CASSPVGDTEAFF.

The CDR3 spells CASSQLGQRNTGELFF. As DNA, the CDR3 is TGTGCCAGCAGTCAGTTAGGACAGAGGAACACCGGGGAGCTGTTTTTT. The chain recombines TRBV27 with TRBJ2-2, with D possibly TRBD1 on 6 matching bases. CDR3 length: 16 amino acids. V was clipped by 5 bases and J by 1 base, with 14 bases between them. Germline CDR1 MNHEY, CDR2 SMNVEV (reference sequence).

The chain couples TRBV4-2 to TRBJ1-3; possibly TRBD1 for D (6 bases). The V gene lost 3 bases and the J gene lost 3 bases, with 12 bases spanning the gap. Germline-derived CDR1 and CDR2 are LGHNA and YNFKEQ. The CDR3 has 15 amino acids. DNA for the CDR3: TGTGCCAGCAGCCATCGGGCAGGGGATGGAAACACCATATATTTT. Its protein is CASSHRAGDGNTIYF.

The chain couples TRBV7-9 to TRBJ2-7; TRBD1 agrees at 8 bases. After removal of 5 bases from V and 4 bases from J, the junction contained 7 bases not matched to a gene. From germline, CDR1 is SEHNR and CDR2 FQNEAQ (reference sequence). This CDR3 has 14 amino acids. The DNA of the CDR3 is TGTGCCAGCAGCGAACGACAGGGGAAGTACGAGCAGTACTTC. Encoded protein: CASSERQGKYEQYF.

This clone was observed a single time. Additional DNA sequences in this sample encode the identical CDR3. The gene calls are TRBV5-1 and TRBJ2-7; TRBD2 aligns across 9 bases. The CDR3 spans 15 residues. CDR1 SGHRS and CDR2 YFSETQ come from the germline V gene. Trimming took 0 bases from V and 5 from J; bases not matched to a gene: 6. DNA of the CDR3: TGCGCCAGCAGCTTGGGTATGGCGGGGGGGGACGAGCAGTACTTC. It codes for CASSLGMAGGDEQYF.

This chain joins TRBV28 and TRBJ1-2; 9 bases agree with TRBD1. CDR3 length: 13 amino acids. Germline V lookup: CDR1 MDHEN, CDR2 SYDVKM. V shed 7 bases and J 8 bases; nucleotides not matched to a gene: 8. CDR3 coding DNA: TGTGCCAGCACCCCGGGACAGGGTCGGGGCTACACCTTC. This sequence encodes CASTPGQGRGYTF.

The CDR3 DNA sequence: TGTGCCAGCCCACCCACAGGGGATCCTAATTCACCCCTCCACTTT. Translating it yields CASPPTGDPNSPLHF. The chain carries TRBV28 and TRBJ1-6; 7 positions agree with TRBD1. V trimming: 8 bases; J trimming: 6 bases; junction bases outside the gene matches: 10. The CDR3 consists of 15 residues. The V gene's germline CDR1 is MDHEN and CDR2 SYDVKM.

The chain uses TRBV7-8 and TRBJ1-2; a weak D match, TRBD1 (5 bases). The germline CDR1 and CDR2 sequences are SGHVS and FQNEAQ. The CDR3 is 15 amino acids. V was clipped by 1 base and J by 5 bases, with 14 bases between them. In DNA, the CDR3 is TGTGCCAGCAGCTTAGTGGCGGGGGAGAGGTATGGCTACACCTTC. It codes for CASSLVAGERYGYTF.

This chain links TRBV5-1 with TRBJ2-5, with 10 bases aligning to TRBD1. Germline CDR1 and CDR2: SGHRS and YFSETQ. The junction had 4 bases not matched to a gene; V was cut back by 4 bases and J by 4 bases. The CDR3 spans 14 residues. DNA of the CDR3: TGCGCCAGCAGCCTGACAGGGGGCGCAGAGACCCAGTACTTC. Its protein product is CASSLTGGAETQYF.

The rearrangement links TRBV5-6 to TRBJ1-1, with 11 bases aligning to TRBD1. The germline V gene has CDR1 SGHDT and CDR2 YYEEEE. Trimming at V came to 4 bases and at J to 3 bases, leaving 14 bases not matched to a gene. This CDR3 spans 18 amino acids. The CDR3 region has the DNA TGTGCCAGCAGCCCTCAAAGGACAGGGGGCGGACAGTACACTGAAGCTTTCTTT. Protein product: CASSPQRTGGGQYTEAFF.

J is TRBJ2-3 and V is TRBV19; no firm D call. V was pared by 5 bases and J by 10 bases, with 13 bases between. This CDR3 is built from 12 residues. The germline V gene has CDR1 LNHDA and CDR2 SQIVND (reference sequence). Here the CDR3 reads CASSVTSEAQYF. Written as DNA, the CDR3 is TGTGCCAGTAGTGTTACGAGTGAAGCGCAGTATTTT.

This clone was detected a few times. CDR3 protein: CAISESYFADRESYGYTF. The CDR3 nucleotides are TGTGCCATCAGTGAGTCGTATTTTGCGGACAGGGAGAGCTATGGCTACACCTTC. The gene calls are TRBV10-3 and TRBJ1-2; 8 bases are a match to TRBD1. Germline trimming cut 0 bases from V and 4 bases from J; bases unmatched to any gene: 13. The germline V gene has CDR1 ENHRY and CDR2 SYGVKD. The CDR3 runs 18 residues.

The genes are TRBV5-8 and TRBJ2-6; D gene ambiguous. The CDR3 totals 15 residues. V dropped 0 bases and J dropped 4 bases, with 8 bases sitting between them. The germline V gene has CDR1 SGHTS and CDR2 YDEGEE. The CDR3: CASSLEVSGANVLTF. The DNA of the CDR3 is TGTGCCAGCAGCTTGGAAGTTTCCGGGGCCAACGTCCTGACTTTC.

The genes are TRBV11-2 and TRBJ2-1; 8 positions match TRBD1. Germline values: CDR1 SGHAT, CDR2 FQNNGV. With 6 bases clipped from V and 9 bases from J, the junction kept 4 bases outside the gene matches. This CDR3 has 12 residues. CDR3 bases: TGTGCCAGCAGGGGCGGGACAGGTGAGCAGTTCTTC. Its translation is CASRGGTGEQFF. Using reference TRBV11-2 and TRBJ2-1 for the parts outside the CDR3, the full variable domain is EAGVAQSPRYKIIEKRQSVAFWCNPISGHATLYWYQQILGQGPKLLIQFQNNGVVDDSQLPKDRFSAERLKGVDSTLKIQPAKLEDSAVYLCASRGGTGEQFFGPGTRLTVL.

The chain has TRBV19 and TRBJ2-7, with 9 bases fitting TRBD2. The germline CDR1 and CDR2 sequences are LNHDA and SQIVND (reference sequence). CDR3 length equals 16 residues. J lost 2 bases, V lost 7 bases, and 12 bases had no gene match. CDR3 coding DNA: TGTGCCAGTATCCGCTTTCCTAGCGGGACAACCTACGAGCAGTACTTC. Amino acid sequence: CASIRFPSGTTYEQYF. The entire variable domain, with the rest obtained from reference TRBV19 and TRBJ2-7, is as follows: DGGITQSPKYLFRKEGQNVTLSCEQNLNHDAMYWYRQDPGQGLRLIYYSQIVNDFQKGDIAEGYSVSREKKESFPLTVTSAQKNPTAFYLCASIRFPSGTTYEQYFGPGTRLTVT.

The chain links TRBV7-3 to TRBJ2-3, with D possibly being TRBD1 or TRBD2 (7 bases each). V was trimmed by 5 bases and J by 5 bases, leaving 11 bases between them. The CDR3 is 13 amino acids. CDR1 is SGHTA and CDR2 is FQGTGA in the germline V gene. CDR3 sequence reads: CASSPRGGDTQYF. CDR3 nucleotides: TGTGCCAGCAGCCCCAGGGGGGGAGATACGCAGTATTTT.

The chain has TRBV19 and TRBJ1-4; no definite D call. Germline V gives CDR1 LNHDA, CDR2 SQIVND (reference sequence). This CDR3 has 15 residues. V lost 7 bases and J lost 2, with 14 bases in between. CDR3 loop: CASNVIPSTNEKLFF. The CDR3 nucleotides read TGTGCCAGTAATGTTATCCCCTCGACTAATGAAAAACTGTTTTTT. The entire variable domain, with the rest obtained from reference TRBV19 and TRBJ1-4, is as follows: DGGITQSPKYLFRKEGQNVTLSCEQNLNHDAMYWYRQDPGQGLRLIYYSQIVNDFQKGDIAEGYSVSREKKESFPLTVTSAQKNPTAFYLCASNVIPSTNEKLFFGSGTQLSVL.

J is TRBJ2-5 and V is TRBV7-2, with 7 bases aligning to TRBD2. This CDR3 is 15 amino acids long. Trimming removed 1 base from V and 2 bases from J; junction bases left unmatched: 4. Germline CDR1 is SGHTA and CDR2 is FQGNSA. The DNA of the CDR3 is TGTGCCAGCAGCTTAGTCCCGGGGGGTCAAGAGACCCAGTACTTC. It yields the protein CASSLVPGGQETQYF.

This clone was observed once. The J gene is TRBJ1-1, the V gene TRBV7-9; D gene unclear. Germline V gene sequence: CDR1 SEHNR, CDR2 FQNEAQ (reference sequence). Deletions cut 1 base from V and 1 base from J, with 19 bases between. This CDR3 spans 18 amino acids. The CDR3 sequence: CASSLGYGRTTSNTEAFF. In DNA, the CDR3 is TGTGCCAGCAGCTTAGGGTACGGCAGGACGACCTCGAACACTGAAGCTTTCTTT.